The 17 T cell receptor beta chains in this list originate from one sample, sequenced in a study of human T cells and chemical hapten exposure. Time point of the sample: patch test 3, about 24 weeks after DPC sensitization. Treatment indicated: therapeutic diphenylcyclopropenone sensitization with weekly scalp DPC. TCRdb recomputed calls from the RACE reads with MiXCR, one row per CDR3 protein. The sample includes 70,000 or so distinct CDR3 sequences, around 10% of them seen just once. The input for sequencing was whole blood, taken in connection with sensitization to the hapten diphenylcyclopropenone (DPC). These receptors all come from a woman in her forties or fifties with alopecia areata. Some clones in this sample may be carry-over from other donors' samples.

Turning to this clonotype: The germline gene is not matched at one end of the junction; a read error may be the cause. The chain couples TRBV7-7 to TRBJ2-3; no definite D call. The CDR3 loop spans 13 amino acids. Looked up from germline, CDR1 is SSHAT and CDR2 is FNYEAQ (reference sequence). The CDR3 DNA sequence: TGTGCTAGCAGCTCCTCGGGCTTCGATACGCAGTATTTT. Translation: CASSSSGFDTQYF.

Ten or more counts support this clonotype. This chain joins TRBV6-2 or TRBV6-3 and TRBJ1-5; maybe TRBD1 (6 bases). Germline assignment: CDR1 MNHEY and CDR2 SVGEGT. Trimming stripped 2 bases from V and 5 bases from J, with 19 bases between. The CDR3 is 17 residues long. CDR3 nucleotide sequence: TGTGCCAGCAGTTACCCGCCCCATTACAGGGCCCATCAGCCCCAGCATTTT. Protein sequence: CASSYPPHYRAHQPQHF.

This clonotype occurred many times. V gene TRBV12-3 or TRBV12-4 combines with J gene TRBJ1-1; D is unclear. V lost 5 bases, J lost 5 bases, and 21 bases lay in between. The CDR3 is 16 amino acids. The CDR3 protein is CASSRRPGAAGTEAFF. For the CDR3, the DNA is TGTGCCAGCAGTCGCAGACCCGGTGCGGCGGGAACTGAAGCTTTCTTT.

The V gene is TRBV19, the J gene TRBJ1-2, with a weak D call TRBD1 (5 bases). Germline V CDR1 and CDR2: LNHDA, SQIVND (reference sequence). Trimming pared 5 bases from V and 0 bases from J, leaving 16 bases between. This CDR3 region has 16 residues. The CDR3 bases are TGTGCCAGTAGTCCCGTCGGGGGAAAGACTAACTATGGCTACACCTTC. As protein: CASSPVGGKTNYGYTF.

This clonotype was recorded at least ten times. J is TRBJ2-1 and V is TRBV2, with 8 bases that match TRBD2. Unmatched junction bases numbered 13, after V lost 6 bases and J lost 6 bases. The CDR3 contains 16 residues. In germline, CDR1 is SNHLY, CDR2 FYNNEI. The CDR3 loop is CASRVLGGRIGNEQFF. CDR3 sequence (DNA): TGTGCCAGCAGAGTCCTGGGCGGGAGGATTGGCAATGAGCAGTTCTTC. Full variable domain (remainder filled in from reference TRBV2 and TRBJ2-1): EPEVTQTPSHQVTQMGQEVILRCVPISNHLYFYWYRQILGQKVEFLVSFYNNEISEKSEIFDDQFSVERPDGSNFTLKIRSTKLEDSAMYFCASRVLGGRIGNEQFFGPGTRLTVL.

This clonotype was observed at least ten times. The chain recombines TRBV7-2 with TRBJ1-6; 7 bases line up with TRBD1. After removal of 7 bases from V and 6 bases from J, the junction contained 9 bases not matched to a gene. Germline CDR1 SGHTA, CDR2 FQGNSA. CDR3 size: 15 residues. CDR3 residues: CASTSGQGGNSPLHF. The CDR3, as DNA: TGTGCCAGCACCTCCGGGCAGGGGGGTAATTCACCCCTCCACTTT.

In this sample, this clonotype turned up many times. The genes are TRBV27 and TRBJ2-3; possible D gene TRBD1, 5 bases. V was trimmed by 5 bases and J by 5 bases, leaving 14 bases between them. Per germline, CDR1 MNHEY and CDR2 SMNVEV (reference sequence). This CDR3 comprises 14 residues. The CDR3 region has the DNA TGTGCCAGCAGTCGTAGACAGCCGAGAGATACGCAGTATTTT. Its translation is CASSRRQPRDTQYF.

This clonotype was observed a few times. This sequence joins TRBV11-3 and TRBJ2-7, with 9 positions matching TRBD2. After removal of 10 bases from V and 4 bases from J, the junction contained 11 bases not matched to a gene. CDR3 size: 14 residues. The V gene's germline CDR1 is SGHNT and CDR2 YENEEA. CDR3 sequence (DNA): TGTGCCACCTTCCAACCTAGCGGGGCTTACGAGCAGTACTTC. Translated: CATFQPSGAYEQYF.

This clonotype was seen ten or more times. The gene calls are TRBV15 and TRBJ1-1; D might be TRBD1 (6 bases). The germline CDR1 and CDR2 sequences are LNHNV and YYDKDF (reference sequence). The length of the CDR3 is 13 residues. Between the trimmed V and J ends, which lost 5 bases and 0 bases, there was a span of 7 bases. The CDR3, as DNA: TGTGCCACCAGCCGGACAGTGAACACTGAAGCTTTCTTT. This codes for CATSRTVNTEAFF.

This clonotype has a count of ten or more. CDR3 sequence reads: CASSSTLAGGPMDTQYF. The CDR3 region has the DNA TGTGCCAGCAGCTCTACCCTAGCGGGGGGGCCCATGGATACGCAGTATTTT. V is TRBV11-2 and J is TRBJ2-3; 12 nucleotides align to TRBD2. The germline CDR1 and CDR2 sequences are SGHAT and FQNNGV. The CDR3 extends over 17 amino acids. V gave up 4 bases and J gave up 6 bases; unmatched junction bases: 11.

The sample holds a few counts of this clonotype. The gene calls are TRBV20-1 and TRBJ2-1; 8 bases fit TRBD2. V dropped 4 bases and J dropped 6; count of bases not matched to a gene: 14. Germline assignment: CDR1 DFQATT and CDR2 SNEGSKA (reference sequence). The CDR3 totals 16 residues. The CDR3 DNA sequence: TGCAGTGCTACTACCCCCGAGGGGACTAGTGGCAATGAGCAGTTCTTC. Translating it yields CSATTPEGTSGNEQFF.

This clonotype has more than one count but fewer than ten. This chain links TRBV7-2 with TRBJ2-7, with 8 bases identical to TRBD1. The CDR3 is made up of 14 amino acids. Trimming at V came to 3 bases and at J to 5 bases, leaving 6 bases not matched to a gene. Germline V gene sequence: CDR1 SGHTA, CDR2 FQGNSA. The CDR3 nucleotides are TGTGCCAGCAGCTTGGCAGGGGGCCGCAACGAGCAGTACTTC. Translating it yields CASSLAGGRNEQYF. The entire variable domain, with the rest obtained from reference TRBV7-2 and TRBJ2-7, is as follows: GAGVSQSPSNKVTEKGKDVELRCDPISGHTALYWYRQSLGQGLEFLIYFQGNSAPDKSGLPSDRFSAERTGGSVSTLTIQRTQQEDSAVYLCASSLAGGRNEQYFGPGTRLTVT.

Relative to its sample, this clonotype is medium-sized. The J gene is TRBJ2-2, the V gene TRBV2, with D possibly TRBD1 on 6 matching bases. This CDR3 comprises 14 residues. Per the germline V gene, CDR1 is SNHLY and CDR2 is FYNNEI. V gave up 6 bases and J gave up 6 bases, with 14 bases separating them. The CDR3 bases are TGTGCCAGCAGCGTTTACAGGGCAGCCGGGGAGCTGTTTTTT. Translation: CASSVYRAAGELFF.

Only a few counts were recorded for this clonotype. The chain uses TRBV2 and TRBJ2-2; 9 bases fit TRBD1. The CDR3 runs to 15 residues. Germline V lookup: CDR1 SNHLY, CDR2 FYNNEI. Unmatched junction bases numbered 2, after V lost 4 bases and J lost 2 bases. CDR3 coding DNA: TGTGCCAGCAGTGCGGACAGGGGAAACACCGGGGAGCTGTTTTTT. It specifies CASSADRGNTGELFF.

The rearrangement links TRBV5-5 to TRBJ1-1, with D perhaps TRBD1 (5 bases). Looked up from germline, CDR1 is SGHKS and CDR2 is YYEKEE (reference sequence). Between the trimmed V and J ends, which lost 4 bases and 1 base, there was a span of 14 bases. This CDR3 has 15 amino acids. CDR3 sequence reads: CASSADLQENTEAFF. The CDR3 nucleotides are TGTGCCAGCAGCGCGGACCTACAGGAGAACACTGAAGCTTTCTTT.

This clonotype has more than one count but fewer than ten. J is TRBJ1-5 and V is TRBV6-6; TRBD1 is a possible D gene (6 bases). The CDR3 has 12 residues. Trimming removed 6 bases at V and 6 bases at J, with 9 bases between. The germline V gene encodes CDR1 MNHNY and CDR2 SVGAGI (reference sequence). CDR3 DNA: TGTGCCAGCAGACAGGGCGGTCAGCCCCAGCATTTT. Amino acid sequence: CASRQGGQPQHF.

This clonotype was found many times. The rearrangement uses TRBV5-1 and TRBJ1-2, with D uncertain. CDR1 is SGHRS and CDR2 is YFSETQ in the germline V gene. V was trimmed by 3 bases and J by 0 bases, leaving 9 bases between them. The CDR3 loop spans 14 amino acids. CDR3 protein: CASSSLTTNYGYTF. CDR3 bases: TGCGCCAGCAGCTCACTGACCACTAACTATGGCTACACCTTC.